The present TCR beta chain was sequenced within a study of identical twins. TCRdb re-derived calls from the 5' RACE reads in MiXCR, one entry per CDR3 protein. Among about 470,000 distinct CDR3 sequences, 20% to 30% were seen once, and the ten largest hold 2.9%. The CDR3 is made up of 15 amino acids. The J segment lost 1 base and the V segment lost 2 bases, leaving 2 bases of the junction unmatched. CDR1 MDHEN and CDR2 SYDVKM come from the germline V gene. The same sample was also used in a study of T cells expressing NK-cell markers. That work adds: In sorted CD3+CD56+NKG2C+, CD3+CD56+NKG2C- and CD3+CD56-NKG2C+ T cells, TCR beta repertoires were obtained.

This chain links TRBV28 with TRBJ2-4, with 7 bases lining up with TRBD1. This receptor was obtained from a woman aged 18-29 years in good health. Input material: CD4+ T cells sorted from blood. The CDR3 coding sequence is TGTGCCAGCAGTTTAACAGGGGCGGCCAAAAACATTCAGTACTTC. Residues: CASSLTGAAKNIQYF.